This passage covers 29 T cell receptor beta chains from one sample sequenced in a study of OX40 agonist ivuxolimab in advanced cancers. Here immunoSEQ multiplex PCR was the method, and the copy in TCRdb shows in-frame clones only, minus some. The sample holds roughly 26,000 clones, roughly 89% seen once. The material was CD4+ or CD8+ T cells sorted from blood, obtained in a trial of the OX40 agonist ivuxolimab. All receptors derive from an adult with an advanced solid tumor such as melanoma, head and neck, liver or kidney cancer.

The J gene is TRBJ2-7, the V gene TRBV6-4, with D hard to call. The germline V gene encodes CDR1 MRHNA and CDR2 SNTAGT. The length of the CDR3 is 12 residues. V was trimmed by 4 bases and J by 4 bases, leaving 8 bases between them. The CDR3 loop reads CASSVYPYEQYF. The CDR3 coding sequence is TGTGCCAGCAGTGTGTATCCATACGAGCAGTACTTC.

The chain combines TRBV6-5 with TRBJ1-1; a possible D gene is TRBD1 (5 bases). This CDR3 region has 13 residues. Trimming shortened V by 0 bases and J by 7 bases, and 9 bases separated the two germline ends. CDR1 is MNHEY and CDR2 is SVGAGI in the germline V gene. CDR3 nucleotides: TGTGCCAGCAGTTACTCAGGGGCGGTTGAAGCTTTCTTT. This translates into CASSYSGAVEAFF.

This chain joins TRBV7-9 and TRBJ2-7; TRBD2 matches 9 bases. CDR1 SEHNR and CDR2 FQNEAQ come from the germline V gene (reference sequence). J gave up 1 base and V 1 base, and 5 bases lay outside the gene matches. The CDR3 runs to 16 residues. CDR3 DNA: TGTGCCAGCAGCTTAGAAAGCGGGAGGACTTCCTACGAGCAGTACTTC. Translated, it gives CASSLESGRTSYEQYF.

This rearrangement joins TRBV19 to TRBJ2-5; TRBD2 aligns across 7 bases. Per germline, CDR1 LNHDA and CDR2 SQIVND (reference sequence). This CDR3 is built from 16 residues. J gave up 1 base and V 3 bases, and 8 bases lay outside the gene matches. In DNA, the CDR3 is TGTGCCAGTAGTATCTATCGGGAGGCCCCCCAAGAGACCCAGTACTTC. Protein: CASSIYREAPQETQYF.

The chain recombines TRBV10-2 with TRBJ2-2; no definite D call. CDR1 and CDR2 from the germline V gene are WSHSY and SAAADI. This CDR3 has 14 residues. The V end was cut by 0 bases, the J end by 4 bases, with 6 bases between. CDR3 loop: CASSESIGTGELFF. The CDR3 DNA follows: TGCGCCAGCAGTGAGTCGATAGGCACCGGGGAGCTGTTTTTT.

V and J are TRBV7-9 and TRBJ2-7; no clear D gene. The CDR3 spans 13 residues. CDR1 and CDR2 (germline): SEHNR, FQNEAQ (reference sequence). V dropped 7 bases and J dropped 0 bases, with 10 bases sitting between them. The CDR3 sequence is CASTSRSSYEQYF. In DNA, the CDR3 is TGTGCCAGCACCTCGAGGAGCTCCTACGAGCAGTACTTC.

The chain uses TRBV4-2 and TRBJ2-1; 11 bases align to TRBD2. Germline CDR1 LGHNA, CDR2 YNFKEQ. Unmatched junction bases numbered 4, after V lost 4 bases and J lost 2 bases. This CDR3 has 16 residues. The CDR3 DNA reads as TGTGCCAGCAGCCTTTTAGCGGGGGGGACCTACAATGAGCAGTTCTTC. Protein sequence: CASSLLAGGTYNEQFF.

V and J are TRBV5-6 and TRBJ2-2, with 14 bases matching TRBD2. Germline trimming cut 4 bases from V and 2 bases from J; bases unmatched to any gene: 4. Per the germline V gene, CDR1 is SGHDT and CDR2 is YYEEEE. The CDR3 loop spans 17 amino acids. CDR3 DNA sequence: TGTGCCAGCAGCCCGGGACTAGCGGGAGTAAACACCGGGGAGCTGTTTTTT. It is translated as CASSPGLAGVNTGELFF.

V gene TRBV10-3 combines with J gene TRBJ2-7; the D is unclear. V shed 3 bases and J shed 1 base, with 13 bases lying between them. CDR3 length equals 15 residues. The V gene's germline CDR1 is ENHRY and CDR2 SYGVKD. Written as DNA, the CDR3 is TGTGCCATCAGTGATGGTGGCAGCCTGTCCTACGAGCAGTACTTC. It specifies CAISDGGSLSYEQYF.

The rearrangement links TRBV10-3 to TRBJ2-1; D perhaps matches TRBD1 (5 bases). The CDR3 totals 17 residues. Trimming shortened V by 8 bases and J by 2 bases, and 22 bases separated the two germline ends. The germline V gene encodes CDR1 ENHRY and CDR2 SYGVKD. The CDR3 sequence: CAISPVGQGKTYNEQFF. The DNA for the CDR3 is TGTGCCATCTCCCCCGTTGGGCAGGGAAAGACCTACAATGAGCAGTTCTTC.

The chain has TRBV20-1 and TRBJ2-5; unclear D gene. The V and J ends lost 5 bases and 9 bases respectively, with 10 bases between them. CDR1 is DFQATT and CDR2 is SNEGSKA in the germline V gene (reference sequence). The CDR3 spans 10 residues. CDR3 sequence: CSAGIQAQYF. The CDR3 DNA is TGCAGTGCTGGGATCCAGGCCCAGTACTTC.

The chain couples TRBV21-1 to TRBJ2-5. TRBV21-1 is a recognized pseudogene. This CDR3 region has 15 residues. CDR3 sequence reads: CASSKRDLPQETQYF. For the CDR3, the DNA is TGTGCCAGCAGCAAAAGGGACCTCCCTCAAGAGACCCAGTACTTC.

The chain carries TRBV7-9 and TRBJ2-3; perhaps TRBD2 as D (5 bases). This CDR3 is 12 amino acids long. CDR1 and CDR2 from the germline V gene are SEHNR and FQNEAQ (reference sequence). V was shortened by 10 bases and J by 3 bases, with 11 bases between the two germline ends. CDR3 bases: TGTGCCACCCAGGAGGCGACAGATACGCAGTATTTT. Its protein product is CATQEATDTQYF.

The chain carries TRBV4-2 and TRBJ2-7; D is unresolved. Trimming shortened V by 4 bases and J by 2 bases, and 12 bases separated the two germline ends. This CDR3 comprises 14 residues. Germline lookup yields CDR1 LGHNA and CDR2 YNFKEQ. The CDR3 reads CASSPSIGTYEQYF. CDR3 in DNA: TGTGCCAGCAGCCCCTCCATAGGAACCTACGAGCAGTACTTC.

The chain couples TRBV11-2 to TRBJ2-1; D not certain. Deletions cut 3 bases from V and 2 bases from J, with 14 bases between. This CDR3 is 16 amino acids long. Germline CDR1 and CDR2: SGHAT and FQNNGV. The CDR3 spells CASSLELTDPYNEQFF. CDR3 bases: TGTGCCAGCAGCTTGGAGTTGACCGACCCCTACAATGAGCAGTTCTTC. The variable domain in full, completed from reference TRBV11-2 and TRBJ2-1, reads EAGVAQSPRYKIIEKRQSVAFWCNPISGHATLYWYQQILGQGPKLLIQFQNNGVVDDSQLPKDRFSAERLKGVDSTLKIQPAKLEDSAVYLCASSLELTDPYNEQFFGPGTRLTVL.

The gene calls are TRBV19 and TRBJ1-5; D not certain. CDR3 length equals 14 residues. CDR1 is LNHDA, CDR2 SQIVND, per germline (reference sequence). Trimming pared 1 base from V and 4 bases from J, leaving 8 bases between. This chain's CDR3 is CASSIGTPNQPQHF. DNA of the CDR3: TGTGCCAGTAGTATAGGCACCCCTAATCAGCCCCAGCATTTT.

The V call is TRBV27, the J call TRBJ2-1; 7 nucleotides line up with TRBD1. V was pared by 4 bases and J by 6 bases, with 3 bases of the junction left unmatched. Germline lookup yields CDR1 MNHEY and CDR2 SMNVEV (reference sequence). This CDR3 comprises 13 residues. The CDR3 here is CASSSHRGNEQFF. CDR3 DNA sequence: TGTGCCAGCAGTTCCCACAGGGGCAATGAGCAGTTCTTC.

This clone was picked up one time. DNA of the CDR3: TGTGCCAGCAGTTGGGGACAGGGACCCTACGAGCAGTACTTC. It is translated as CASSWGQGPYEQYF. The chain employs TRBV6-5 and TRBJ2-7, with TRBD1 matching over 9 bases. The V gene's germline CDR1 is MNHEY and CDR2 SVGAGI. The ends lost 4 bases at V and 2 bases at J; junction bases unmatched: 3. The CDR3 runs to 14 residues.

J is TRBJ2-7 and V is TRBV10-3, with D possibly TRBD2 on 6 matching bases. The CDR3 length is 15 residues. Trimming pared 0 bases from V and 1 base from J, leaving 10 bases between. Germline V CDR1 and CDR2: ENHRY, SYGVKD. The CDR3 region has the DNA TGTGCCATCAGTGAGTCGTTCGGGGGATCCTACGAGCAGTACTTC. Translation gives CAISESFGGSYEQYF.

CDR3 sequence reads: CASSGDSQYEQYF. For the CDR3, the DNA is TGTGCCAGCAGTGGCGACAGCCAGTACGAGCAGTACTTC. The chain employs TRBV25-1 and TRBJ2-7; D may be TRBD1 (5 bases). V lost 4 bases and J lost 4, with 11 bases in between. Germline loops: CDR1 MGHDK, CDR2 SYGVNS. The CDR3 contains 13 residues.

The rearrangement uses TRBV30 and TRBJ1-2; D is undetermined. The CDR3 has 13 amino acids. CDR1 is GTSNPN and CDR2 is SVGIG in the germline V gene (reference sequence). Trimming pared 0 bases from V and 7 bases from J, leaving 12 bases between. CDR3 region: CAWSVPLLGGYTF. The CDR3 coding sequence is TGTGCCTGGAGTGTACCTCTTCTGGGTGGCTACACCTTC.

The chain employs TRBV7-9 and TRBJ1-2; 9 positions agree with TRBD1. This CDR3 has 16 amino acids. Germline V CDR1 and CDR2: SEHNR, FQNEAQ (reference sequence). The V and J ends lost 4 bases and 7 bases, in that order; junction bases with no gene match: 13. CDR3 DNA sequence: TGTGCCAGCAGCTCTCGGATGGGACAGGGAGGAGGTGGCTACACCTTC. Its translation is CASSSRMGQGGGGYTF.

The gene calls are TRBV19 and TRBJ1-2, with 11 positions matching TRBD1. CDR1 and CDR2 from the germline V gene are LNHDA and SQIVND (reference sequence). After removal of 3 bases from V and 8 bases from J, the junction contained 5 bases not matched to a gene. CDR3 length: 14 residues. The CDR3 protein is CASSIGQGAQGYTF. CDR3 sequence (DNA): TGTGCCAGTAGTATTGGACAGGGGGCGCAGGGCTACACCTTC.

The chain carries TRBV19 and TRBJ2-5; D may be TRBD2 (5 bases). CDR3 length: 15 residues. Germline V gene data show CDR1 as LNHDA and CDR2 as SQIVND (reference sequence). V lost 1 base, J lost 2 bases, and 11 bases lay in between. In DNA, the CDR3 is TGTGCCAGTAGTATAGGAGGAGCGGTACAAGAGACCCAGTACTTC. This codes for CASSIGGAVQETQYF.

The chain recombines TRBV4-1 with TRBJ1-1; 7 nucleotides agree with TRBD1. This CDR3 contains 11 residues. The J segment lost 10 bases and the V segment lost 1 base, leaving 0 bases of the junction unmatched. Germline V CDR1 and CDR2: MGHRA, YSYEKL. The CDR3 loop is CASSQGTGAFF. The CDR3 DNA reads TGCGCCAGCAGCCAAGGGACAGGAGCTTTCTTT.

The chain employs TRBV10-1 and TRBJ2-7; D might be TRBD1 (6 bases). The V and J ends lost 3 bases and 2 bases respectively, with 11 bases between them. The V gene's germline CDR1 is WNHNN and CDR2 SYGVQD (reference sequence). This CDR3 has 14 amino acids. The CDR3 loop reads CASSDRQGTYEQYF. CDR3 sequence (DNA): TGCGCCAGCAGTGATAGGCAGGGGACCTACGAGCAGTACTTC.

The chain uses TRBV6-5 and TRBJ2-7, with 12 bases matching TRBD2. V gave up 0 bases and J gave up 12 bases; unmatched junction bases: 9. Germline V gene data show CDR1 as MNHEY and CDR2 as SVGAGI. This CDR3 is 15 amino acids long. CDR3 amino acids: CASSYSGTSGLGRYF. In DNA, the CDR3 is TGTGCCAGCAGTTACTCAGGGACTAGCGGGCTTGGACGGTACTTC.

V and J are TRBV2 and TRBJ2-3; D unresolved. The V and J ends lost 8 bases and 2 bases respectively, with 8 bases between them. The CDR3 runs to 12 residues. In germline, CDR1 is SNHLY, CDR2 FYNNEI. The CDR3 sequence: CASQDLTDTQYF. The DNA of the CDR3 is TGTGCCAGCCAGGATCTCACAGATACGCAGTATTTT.

This chain links TRBV7-9 with TRBJ2-2; 8 bases align to TRBD2. This CDR3 region has 15 residues. V gave up 8 bases and J gave up 0 bases; unmatched junction bases: 5. Germline lookup yields CDR1 SEHNR and CDR2 FQNEAQ (reference sequence). This chain's CDR3 is CASPRGGSNTGELFF. DNA for the CDR3: TGTGCCAGCCCTCGGGGGGGTTCGAACACCGGGGAGCTGTTTTTT.